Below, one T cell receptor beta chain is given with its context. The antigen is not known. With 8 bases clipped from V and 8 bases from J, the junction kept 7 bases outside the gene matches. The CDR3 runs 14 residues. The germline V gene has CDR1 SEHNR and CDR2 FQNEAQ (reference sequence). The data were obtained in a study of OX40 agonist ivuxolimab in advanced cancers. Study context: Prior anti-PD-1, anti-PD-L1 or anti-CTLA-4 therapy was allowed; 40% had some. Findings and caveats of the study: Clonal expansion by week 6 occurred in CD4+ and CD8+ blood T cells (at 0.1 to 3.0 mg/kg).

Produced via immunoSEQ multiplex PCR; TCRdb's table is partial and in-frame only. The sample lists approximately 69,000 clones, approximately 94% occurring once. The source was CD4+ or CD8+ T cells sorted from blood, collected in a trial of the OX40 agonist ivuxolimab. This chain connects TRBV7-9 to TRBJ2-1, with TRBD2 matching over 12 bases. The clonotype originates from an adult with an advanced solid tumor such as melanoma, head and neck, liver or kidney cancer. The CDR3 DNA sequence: TGTGCCAGCTGGGGTCTAGCGGGAGGGGATGAGCAGTTCTTC. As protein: CASWGLAGGDEQFF.